The rows below give T cell receptor beta chains drawn from one sample of a study of cytomegalovirus exposure and HLA in healthy donors. The data were produced by immunoSEQ multiplex PCR, yet TCRdb's version contains in-frame clones alone and is incomplete. The sample lists around 160,000 clones, 68% seen once, with about 2.9% in the top ten. Sequenced: PBMCs. The receptors stem from a middle-aged woman in good health and CMV-seropositive. CDR3s leave out the opening cysteine and the closing phenylalanine or tryptophan.

v_call,cdr3_aa
TRBV7-7,ASSRSRDRDGTDTQY
TRBV14,ASSQGTDTGELF
TRBV28,ASSFGLAGANEQF
TRBV6-5,ASSSRTDTEAF
TRBV6-5,ASSPQGARTEAF
TRBV21-1,ASSRGGRVAGTDTQY
TRBV28,ASSLGLSGANVLT
TRBV4-3,ASSQEYTGYT
TRBV18,ASSHSGVGNEQF
TRBV5-1,ASSPTGGENQPQH
TRBV5-1,ASSFPTSGGETQY
TRBV2,ASSLRSTVLSDTQY
TRBV12-5,ASGSDEVGSGANVLT
TRBV28,ATQGDSSYEQY
TRBV28,ASSLSAGKVGEQY
TRBV2,ASSRDSRNEKLF
TRBV4-3,ASGPGLADTDTQY
TRBV6-4,ASSPTGNSYEQY
TRBV25-1,ASSRQGNTIY
TRBV19,ASSISRVASSYEQY
TRBV27,ATTGTGREQY